Listed here is a single T cell receptor beta chain. Its antigen is undetermined. This may be a read error: a much more frequent sequence differs by one nucleotide. Researchers drew blood RNA from unsorted whole blood and extracted germline DNA as well. Patients showed chronic HBV infection and an absence of prior treatment. The data stem from a study of tumor-infiltrating lymphocytes in primary liver carcinoma. Study context: Resection treated the patients' primary liver carcinoma. Staging of the tumors gave T1-T3 N0M0, with widths of about 4 to 10 cm.

The input was approximately 0.45 ug total RNA; TCR beta cDNA was made from it with a constant-region primer. Modified slightly, ARM-PCR produced TCR beta libraries over three nested multiplex PCR rounds. TRBV1-TRBV30 forward primers and a C-beta reverse primer were used in the first two PCR rounds, which each ran for approximately 10 cycles. TCRdb called the multiplex PCR reads again in MiXCR, with one record for every CDR3 protein. This sample has hundreds of thousands of distinct CDR3 sequences, with nearly 60% found just once. Points from the study as a whole: The study found a significantly higher top-250-clone fraction in tumors than in blood (p = 0.039).

The trim removed 11 bases at V and 3 bases at J, leaving 11 bases unmatched. The CDR3 covers 15 residues. Material for sequencing was peripheral blood. The chain links TRBV12-3 or TRBV12-4 to TRBJ2-5; 11 bases are shared with TRBD2. The source is a woman aged 25 to 39 with primary liver carcinoma and hepatitis B virus infection. The CDR3 coding sequence is TGTGCCGGTAGCGGGAGGGGAGGCCCGGAAGAGACCCAGTACTTC. Protein product: CAGSGRGGPEETQYF.